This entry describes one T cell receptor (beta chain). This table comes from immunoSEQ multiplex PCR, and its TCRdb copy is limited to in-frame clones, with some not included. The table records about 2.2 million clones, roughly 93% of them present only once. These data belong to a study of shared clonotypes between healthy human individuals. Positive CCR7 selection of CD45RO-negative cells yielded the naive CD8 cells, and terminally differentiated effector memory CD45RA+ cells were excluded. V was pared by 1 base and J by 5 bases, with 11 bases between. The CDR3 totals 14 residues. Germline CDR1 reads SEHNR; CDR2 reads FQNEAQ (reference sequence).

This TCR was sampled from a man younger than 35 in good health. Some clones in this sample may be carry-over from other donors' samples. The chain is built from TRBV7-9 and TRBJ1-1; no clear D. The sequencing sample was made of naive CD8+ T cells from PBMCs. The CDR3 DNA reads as TGTGCCAGCAGCTTAGGGGCCACTGGGACTGAAGCTTTCTTT. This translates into CASSLGATGTEAFF.